This TCR beta chain was observed in a study of T cells in Graves' hyperthyroidism and ophthalmopathy. Study-wide points: Most thyroid clonotypes that were expanded above 0.001 also turned up in blood.

RNA transcripts yielded amplified TCR beta CDR3 regions. HTBI primers drove first-round RT-PCR of the TCR CDR3. TCRdb processed the multiplex PCR reads anew with MiXCR; each CDR3 protein has one entry. The sample holds around 570,000 distinct CDR3 sequences, nearly 20% seen once. The length of the CDR3 is 13 residues. Trimming shortened V by 5 bases and J by 4 bases, and 11 bases separated the two germline ends. The diagnostic basis comprised clinical symptoms, serum thyroxine and TRAb, thyroid ultrasound and orbital computed tomography. Turning to this clonotype: Its antigen remains unidentified.

The sequenced sample consisted of blood. This receptor was taken from a middle-aged man with Graves' ophthalmopathy. J is TRBJ2-5 and V is TRBV12-3 or TRBV12-4; D may be TRBD1 (6 bases). CDR3 sequence: CASSPGELETQYF. Here the CDR3 DNA reads TGTGCCAGCAGTCCAGGGGAGTTAGAGACCCAGTACTTC.